The 27 T cell receptor beta chains below were found in one sample sequenced in a study of blood T cell repertoires in COVID-19. TCRdb's copy holds only in-frame clones and misses some; the assay was immunoSEQ multiplex PCR. Counted here are 300,000 to 400,000 clones, roughly 90% occurring once; the ten biggest clones make up roughly 6.6%. Material: peripheral blood. Receptors originate from a woman aged 55-69 years with COVID-19, enrolled during active disease.

V and J are TRBV11-2 and TRBJ2-3, with 8 positions matching TRBD1. The germline V gene encodes CDR1 SGHAT and CDR2 FQNNGV. J lost 0 bases, V lost 0 bases, and 8 bases had no gene match. The CDR3 loop spans 18 amino acids. CDR3 DNA sequence: TGTGCCAGCAGCTTAGACGCCCGACAGGGGCCGAGCACAGATACGCAGTATTTT. Its protein product is CASSLDARQGPSTDTQYF.

The chain combines TRBV3-1 (or the pseudogene TRBV3-2) with TRBJ1-5; D possibly corresponds to TRBD1 (6 bases). The CDR3 spans 16 residues. CDR1 LGHDT and CDR2 YNNKEL come from the germline V gene (reference sequence). The V end was cut by 3 bases, the J end by 5 bases, with 17 bases between. The CDR3 sequence is CASSQPTAGAYQPQHF. Here the CDR3 DNA reads TGTGCCAGCAGCCAGCCAACGGCGGGGGCATATCAGCCCCAGCATTTT.

The V and J genes are TRBV4-1 and TRBJ2-7; D gene unclear. V lost 0 bases, J lost 5 bases, and 14 bases lay in between. The CDR3 spans 15 residues. From germline, CDR1 is MGHRA and CDR2 YSYEKL. CDR3 DNA: TGCGCCAGCAGCCAAGATCGTTTCGGGTTTGACGAGCAGTACTTC. It yields the protein CASSQDRFGFDEQYF.

This clone is a singleton in its sample. The chain joins TRBV23-1 to TRBJ2-1, with D perhaps matching TRBD1 (5 bases). TRBV23-1 is filed as an ORF, its function uncertain. The CDR3 runs 13 residues. V shed 4 bases and J shed 10 bases, with 14 bases lying between them. The CDR3 region is CASSRGAGREQFF. The CDR3 DNA sequence: TGCGCCAGCAGTCGTGGGGCAGGTCGGGAGCAGTTCTTC.

This clone was recorded a few times. The chain has TRBV19 and TRBJ1-1; a possible D gene is TRBD1 (5 bases). V was clipped by 11 bases and J by 4 bases, with 20 bases between them. CDR3 length: 14 amino acids. Germline loops: CDR1 LNHDA, CDR2 SQIVND (reference sequence). The CDR3: CASGGGVAATEAFF. The CDR3 DNA follows: TGTGCCTCCGGGGGTGGGGTGGCTGCCACTGAAGCTTTCTTT.

This rearrangement joins TRBV7-6 to TRBJ1-3; D gene unclear. CDR1 and CDR2 (germline): SGHVS, FNYEAQ. There are 16 residues in the CDR3. V lost 5 bases and J lost 2, with 16 bases in between. The CDR3 loop is CASSPGSGRTGNTIYF. The CDR3 nucleotides read TGTGCCAGCAGCCCCGGGTCGGGTAGAACTGGAAACACCATATATTTT.

The chain recombines TRBV19 with TRBJ1-5; D might be TRBD1 (6 bases). CDR1 is LNHDA and CDR2 is SQIVND in the germline V gene (reference sequence). This CDR3 is 13 amino acids long. V lost 10 bases, J lost 4 bases, and 14 bases lay in between. This chain's CDR3 is CATRGRGNQPQHF. The CDR3 DNA follows: TGTGCCACGAGAGGCAGGGGTAATCAGCCCCAGCATTTT.

This clone was seen a single time. V and J are TRBV7-3 and TRBJ1-5; D is unresolved. V was clipped by 5 bases and J by 1 base, with 12 bases between them. The germline gives CDR1 SGHTA, CDR2 FQGTGA. The CDR3 has 15 amino acids. The CDR3 nucleotides read TGTGCCAGCAGCCCTCGGAACGGGAGCAATCAGCCCCAGCATTTT. Its translation: CASSPRNGSNQPQHF.

V and J are TRBV5-1 and TRBJ1-1; 7 positions agree with TRBD1. Germline CDR1 SGHRS, CDR2 YFSETQ. The V segment lost 1 base and the J segment 1 base; nucleotides outside the gene matches: 4. This CDR3 is built from 15 residues. The DNA of the CDR3 is TGCGCCAGCAGCTTGCAAGGGGGCCAGAACACTGAAGCTTTCTTT. Its translation: CASSLQGGQNTEAFF.

The chain has TRBV5-4 and TRBJ1-2, with 7 nucleotides matching TRBD1. Germline-derived CDR1 and CDR2 are SGHNT and YYREEE (reference sequence). The CDR3 loop spans 14 amino acids. V was clipped by 0 bases and J by 7 bases; unmatched bases: 6. CDR3 amino acids: CASSLGQGLVGYTF. The CDR3 region has the DNA TGTGCCAGCAGCTTGGGACAGGGTTTAGTTGGCTACACCTTC.

This chain connects TRBV9 to TRBJ2-2, with 8 bases identical to TRBD1. The CDR3 contains 16 residues. The V and J ends lost 5 bases and 2 bases, in that order; junction bases with no gene match: 8. CDR1 and CDR2 (germline): SGDLS, YYNGEE. Here the CDR3 DNA reads TGTGCCAGCAGACGATTCGGACAGGGAAACACCGGGGAGCTGTTTTTT. This encodes CASRRFGQGNTGELFF. Variable domain in full (rest from reference TRBV9 and TRBJ2-2): DSGVTQTPKHLITATGQRVTLRCSPRSGDLSVYWYQQSLDQGLQFLIQYYNGEERAKGNILERFSAQQFPDLHSELNLSSLELGDSALYFCASRRFGQGNTGELFFGEGSRLTVL.

CDR3 DNA: TGTGCCAGCAGCCCTTCGACAGGAGATAACTATGGCTACACCTTC. Translation gives CASSPSTGDNYGYTF. J is TRBJ1-2 and V is TRBV3-1 (or the pseudogene TRBV3-2), with D maybe TRBD1 (6 bases). CDR1 is LGHDT, CDR2 YNNKEL, per germline (reference sequence). The V gene lost 4 bases and the J gene lost 1 base, with 13 bases spanning the gap. CDR3 length: 15 residues.

The chain couples TRBV9 to TRBJ1-1, with D possibly matching TRBD1 (6 bases). Germline V CDR1 and CDR2: SGDLS, YYNGEE. The V and J ends lost 3 bases and 4 bases respectively, with 13 bases between them. The CDR3 runs to 14 residues. CDR3 region: CASSEIQGPTEAFF. In nucleotides, the CDR3 is TGTGCCAGCAGCGAGATACAGGGCCCCACTGAAGCTTTCTTT.

V gene TRBV10-1 combines with J gene TRBJ1-4; 7 bases agree with TRBD1. This CDR3 comprises 16 residues. Looked up from germline, CDR1 is WNHNN and CDR2 is SYGVQD (reference sequence). The J segment lost 10 bases and the V segment lost 9 bases, leaving 20 bases of the junction unmatched. The CDR3 here is CARDSRRGPHRGKLFF. The DNA for the CDR3 is TGCGCCAGGGACTCGAGGAGGGGGCCCCACCGCGGAAAACTGTTTTTT.

The CDR3 coding sequence is TGTGCCAGCAGGCGACAGTCATGGGACACTGAAGCTTTCTTT. It encodes CASRRQSWDTEAFF. V usage is TRBV6-5 and J usage is TRBJ1-1; a weak D match, TRBD1 (5 bases). Looked up from germline, CDR1 is MNHEY and CDR2 is SVGAGI. Trimming took off 6 bases at V and 3 bases at J, with 14 bases between the two ends. The CDR3 is 14 residues long.

The rearrangement uses TRBV3-1 (or the pseudogene TRBV3-2) and TRBJ2-5; 9 positions match TRBD1. The germline gives CDR1 LGHDT, CDR2 YNNKEL (reference sequence). V lost 0 bases to trimming and J lost 3 bases; unmatched junction nucleotides: 5. This CDR3 is built from 16 residues. Written as DNA, the CDR3 is TGTGCCAGCAGCCAAGATAAAGGACAGGGGAAAGAGACCCAGTACTTC. Its translation is CASSQDKGQGKETQYF.

The genes are TRBV11-3 and TRBJ1-2, with D unclear. CDR1 and CDR2 from the germline V gene are SGHNT and YENEEA. There are 14 residues in the CDR3. Trimming removed 5 bases at V and 4 bases at J, with 14 bases between. In nucleotides, the CDR3 is TGTGCCAGCAGCAGTAGCGAGATCGGCTATGGCTACACCTTC. Translating it yields CASSSSEIGYGYTF.

V gene TRBV5-6 combines with J gene TRBJ1-1; D may be TRBD1 (6 bases). The CDR3 totals 16 residues. The germline gives CDR1 SGHDT, CDR2 YYEEEE. Trimming stripped 0 bases from V and 7 bases from J, with 19 bases between. The CDR3 bases are TGTGCCAGCAGCTTGGCGGCTCAGGGGACCGTACTTGAAGCTTTCTTT. Its protein is CASSLAAQGTVLEAFF.

This chain joins TRBV14 and TRBJ1-2; no reliable D call. The germline gives CDR1 SGHDN, CDR2 FVKESK. This CDR3 has 14 amino acids. V lost 1 base and J lost 0, with 6 bases in between. For the CDR3, the DNA is TGTGCCAGCAGCCAAGCCAGATCTAACTATGGCTACACCTTC. This translates into CASSQARSNYGYTF.

This clone was found once. The V and J genes are TRBV19 and TRBJ2-1, with 8 bases lining up with TRBD1. Looked up from germline, CDR1 is LNHDA and CDR2 is SQIVND (reference sequence). J was trimmed by 2 bases and V by 3 bases; bases with no gene match: 6. CDR3 length: 16 amino acids. CDR3 region: CASSIGSGQAYNEQFF. As DNA, the CDR3 is TGTGCCAGTAGTATTGGCTCGGGACAGGCCTACAATGAGCAGTTCTTC.

The chain recombines TRBV27 with TRBJ1-2; weak D call: TRBD1 (6 bases). The CDR3 covers 13 residues. Germline V gene data show CDR1 as MNHEY and CDR2 as SMNVEV (reference sequence). The V end lost 6 bases, the J end lost 1 base, and 9 bases lay between the germline ends. CDR3 sequence reads: CASRPDSNYGYTF. CDR3 DNA sequence: TGTGCCAGCAGGCCGGACAGTAACTATGGCTACACCTTC.

The V call is TRBV10-3, the J call TRBJ1-1; D might be TRBD1 (5 bases). Germline CDR1 is ENHRY and CDR2 is SYGVKD. Trimming removed 8 bases from V and 5 bases from J, with 9 bases in between. This CDR3 region has 11 residues. CDR3 region: CAISGETEAFF. CDR3 in DNA: TGTGCCATCTCGGGGGAGACTGAAGCTTTCTTT.

This clone was found once. The CDR3 DNA follows: TGTGCCAGCAGCCCGGACAATCTAGGGTCCTACAATGAGCAGTTCTTC. This sequence encodes CASSPDNLGSYNEQFF. The rearrangement joins TRBV5-6 to TRBJ2-1, with D perhaps matching TRBD1 (5 bases). The CDR3 is made up of 16 amino acids. From germline, CDR1 is SGHDT and CDR2 YYEEEE. The V end was cut by 4 bases, the J end by 1 base, with 15 bases between.

The chain combines TRBV6-5 with TRBJ2-5; D unclear. The length of the CDR3 is 15 residues. Germline V gene data show CDR1 as MNHEY and CDR2 as SVGAGI. V was pared by 7 bases and J by 2 bases, with 17 bases between. CDR3 bases: TGTGCCAGCACGAGATCGTCAGGTACGCAAGAGACCCAGTACTTC. It specifies CASTRSSGTQETQYF.

The chain employs TRBV4-1 and TRBJ2-3; TRBD2 matches 10 bases. Germline CDR1 MGHRA, CDR2 YSYEKL. The CDR3 consists of 15 residues. Trimming cost V 2 bases and J 8 bases; bases outside gene matches: 7. The CDR3 sequence is CASSQPGGLAVTQYF. CDR3 in DNA: TGCGCCAGCAGCCAACCAGGTGGACTAGCGGTTACGCAGTATTTT.

CDR3 amino acids: CASSLTSGGSGELFF. The DNA for the CDR3 is TGTGCCAGCAGCTTGACTAGCGGGGGGTCCGGGGAGCTGTTTTTT. This rearrangement joins TRBV5-4 to TRBJ2-2, with 12 bases lining up with TRBD2. The germline V gene encodes CDR1 SGHNT and CDR2 YYREEE (reference sequence). The CDR3 has 15 amino acids. J gave up 6 bases and V 1 base, and 1 base lay outside the gene matches.

This rearrangement joins TRBV7-7 to TRBJ2-1, with TRBD1 identical over 12 bases. V shed 5 bases, J shed 6 bases, and the junction held 8 bases outside the gene matches. The CDR3 covers 16 residues. Germline V gene data show CDR1 as SSHAT and CDR2 as FNYEAQ (reference sequence). DNA of the CDR3: TGTGCCAGCAGCCCTCGGGACAGGGGGCAGTTCAATGAGCAGTTCTTC. Protein product: CASSPRDRGQFNEQFF.